This TCR beta chain was recorded in a study of blood T cell repertoires in COVID-19. Study summary: Sites across the United States, Italy and Spain contributed samples from acute and convalescent COVID-19. PBMCs, B-cell-depleted T cells, or T cells were the source of the cDNA or gDNA that made up the material.

Per the study methods: Amplification of reference gene primers provided the estimated nucleated cell counts. Method: immunoSEQ multiplex PCR; TCRdb's copy keeps in-frame clones and lacks some. Clone size and the V and J calls come from that table; the DNA yielded D and trimming. The data show 180,000 or so clones, about 85% seen once. The V and J ends lost 5 bases and 7 bases respectively, with 9 bases between them. The CDR3 is 12 amino acids. Germline CDR1 MDHEN, CDR2 SYDVKM. This receptor was identified in a man between 18 and 29 years old with acute or convalescent COVID-19. The chain is built from TRBV28 and TRBJ2-1; D gene unclear. Sample: peripheral blood. The CDR3 spells CASSVRRNEQFF. The CDR3 region has the DNA TGTGCCAGCAGTGTCCGCCGGAATGAGCAGTTCTTC. The full variable domain, completed using reference TRBV28 and TRBJ2-1, is DVKVTQSSRYLVKRTGEKVFLECVQDMDHENMFWYRQDPGLGLRLIYFSYDVKMKEKGDIPEGYSVSREKKERFSLILESASTNQTSMYLCASSVRRNEQFFGPGTRLTVL.